The 32 T cell receptor beta chains listed next were all sequenced from one sample in a study of shared clonotypes between healthy human individuals. Selected positively for CCR7 and CD45RO-negative, naive CD8 cells excluded terminally differentiated effector memory CD45RA+ cells. This table comes from immunoSEQ multiplex PCR, and its TCRdb copy is limited to in-frame clones, with some not included. This table holds some 2,100,000 clones, around 93% found once. The specimen was naive CD8+ T cells from PBMCs. These receptors were obtained from a man between 18 and 29 years old in good health. Some clones in this sample may be carry-over from other donors' samples.

The V call is TRBV28, the J call TRBJ2-5; tentative D call: TRBD1 (5 bases). Trimming cost V 6 bases and J 0 bases, with 11 bases left between them. The CDR3 totals 14 residues. CDR1 MDHEN and CDR2 SYDVKM come from the germline V gene. The CDR3 nucleotides are TGTGCCAGCAGGATAGACAGAGACCAAGAGACCCAGTACTTC. It yields the protein CASRIDRDQETQYF.

Only one count was recorded for this clone. The chain joins TRBV6-4 to TRBJ2-2; 8 nucleotides align to TRBD2. Germline lookup yields CDR1 MRHNA and CDR2 SNTAGT. The CDR3 covers 14 residues. V dropped 3 bases and J dropped 8; count of bases not matched to a gene: 5. Here the CDR3 DNA reads TGTGCCAGCAGTGAATTAGCGGGATCGGGGGAGCTGTTTTTT. As protein: CASSELAGSGELFF.

The genes are TRBV6-6 and TRBJ2-5; 12 positions agree with TRBD2. Germline assignment: CDR1 MNHNY and CDR2 SVGAGI (reference sequence). The junction had 8 bases not matched to a gene; V was cut back by 6 bases and J by 3 bases. This CDR3 spans 16 amino acids. For the CDR3, the DNA is TGTGCCAGCAGGCCCCCCAGGACTAGCGGGAAAGAGACCCAGTACTTC. It translates to CASRPPRTSGKETQYF.

J is TRBJ2-7 and V is TRBV29-1; TRBD1 is a possible D gene (5 bases). Germline V gives CDR1 SQVTM, CDR2 ANQGSEA. V lost 4 bases and J lost 0, with 13 bases in between. The CDR3 loop spans 14 amino acids. The CDR3 protein is CSVAIFGHSYEQYF. The DNA of the CDR3 is TGCAGCGTTGCAATTTTCGGACACTCCTACGAGCAGTACTTC.

The chain links TRBV4-3 to TRBJ2-1; 7 bases fit TRBD1. V lost 0 bases and J lost 2; bases outside the gene matches: 4. The germline gives CDR1 LGHNA, CDR2 YSLEER. CDR3 length: 16 residues. CDR3 DNA sequence: TGCGCCAGCAGCCAAGAGCGACAGGGACCCTACAATGAGCAGTTCTTC. Its translation: CASSQERQGPYNEQFF.

The chain carries TRBV28 and TRBJ2-7, with a possible D match to TRBD1 (6 bases). Trimming removed 2 bases at V and 7 bases at J, with 18 bases between. CDR1 is MDHEN, CDR2 SYDVKM, per germline. The CDR3 length is 15 residues. The CDR3 region is CASSLVVQGTREQYF. The CDR3 nucleotides read TGTGCCAGCAGTTTAGTCGTTCAGGGGACACGAGAGCAGTACTTC.

The V gene is TRBV2, the J gene TRBJ1-4; 7 nucleotides align to TRBD1. The V and J ends lost 4 bases and 4 bases, in that order; junction bases with no gene match: 6. Germline-derived CDR1 and CDR2 are SNHLY and FYNNEI. CDR3 length equals 15 residues. The CDR3 DNA reads TGTGCCAGCAGTGTTGACAGGGAGGGTAATGAAAAACTGTTTTTT. It encodes CASSVDREGNEKLFF.

This sequence joins TRBV6-6 and TRBJ2-1; D might be TRBD1 (5 bases). V was shortened by 2 bases and J by 7 bases, with 6 bases between the two germline ends. Germline values: CDR1 MNHNY, CDR2 SVGAGI (reference sequence). This CDR3 has 12 residues. CDR3 loop: CASSYDRNEQFF. The DNA of the CDR3 is TGTGCCAGCAGTTACGACAGAAATGAGCAGTTCTTC.

The gene calls are TRBV19 and TRBJ2-7; D is perhaps TRBD2 (6 bases). Trimming removed 3 bases at V and 0 bases at J, with 9 bases between. CDR3 length: 14 amino acids. The germline gives CDR1 LNHDA, CDR2 SQIVND (reference sequence). CDR3 DNA: TGTGCCAGTAGTATGGGGCGGGGCTCCTACGAGCAGTACTTC. It specifies CASSMGRGSYEQYF. The variable domain in full, completed from reference TRBV19 and TRBJ2-7, reads DGGITQSPKYLFRKEGQNVTLSCEQNLNHDAMYWYRQDPGQGLRLIYYSQIVNDFQKGDIAEGYSVSREKKESFPLTVTSAQKNPTAFYLCASSMGRGSYEQYFGPGTRLTVT.

The chain has TRBV6-5 and TRBJ2-7; 7 bases are a match to TRBD1. The CDR3 covers 16 residues. The J segment lost 2 bases and the V segment lost 0 bases, leaving 7 bases of the junction unmatched. Germline V lookup: CDR1 MNHEY, CDR2 SVGAGI. The CDR3 loop is CASSYSDGDRTYEQYF. CDR3 nucleotides: TGTGCCAGCAGTTACTCGGATGGGGACAGAACCTACGAGCAGTACTTC.

V gene TRBV6-5 combines with J gene TRBJ2-2; possibly TRBD2 for D (6 bases). V was shortened by 0 bases and J by 3 bases, with 8 bases between the two germline ends. The V gene's germline CDR1 is MNHEY and CDR2 SVGAGI. The CDR3 covers 15 residues. This CDR3 reads CASSYSRDHTGELFF. CDR3 nucleotide sequence: TGTGCCAGCAGTTACTCGCGGGATCACACCGGGGAGCTGTTTTTT.

As for this clone: This sample also contains other DNA sequences that code for the same CDR3. This chain links TRBV9 with TRBJ2-7; D possibly uses TRBD1 or TRBD2 (5 bases each). V lost 2 bases and J 3 bases, leaving 12 bases between the germline ends. Germline-derived CDR1 and CDR2 are SGDLS and YYNGEE. The CDR3 spans 14 residues. Here the CDR3 reads CASSVGGPFYEQYF. For the CDR3, the DNA is TGTGCCAGCAGCGTTGGGGGACCGTTCTACGAGCAGTACTTC.

CDR3 in DNA: TGCAGCGCAGGACCGGGAGCCTACAATGAGCAGTTCTTC. Protein: CSAGPGAYNEQFF. The V gene is TRBV29-1, the J gene TRBJ2-1; the D gene is possibly TRBD2 (6 bases). The CDR3 spans 13 residues. V was clipped by 7 bases and J by 2 bases, with 12 bases between them. Germline assignment: CDR1 SQVTM and CDR2 ANQGSEA.

On this clone: Other DNA sequences in the same sample also yield this CDR3. This chain links TRBV19 with TRBJ2-1; D call uncertain. The germline V and J ends were trimmed by 5 bases and 2 bases, with 7 bases remaining between them. Looked up from germline, CDR1 is LNHDA and CDR2 is SQIVND (reference sequence). CDR3 length equals 13 residues. The CDR3 protein is CASSALTYNEQFF. The CDR3 DNA reads TGTGCCAGTAGTGCCTTAACCTACAATGAGCAGTTCTTC.

This chain uses TRBV18 with TRBJ2-7; 8 bases align to TRBD2. CDR1 is KGHSH and CDR2 is LQKENI in the germline V gene. The CDR3 has 16 amino acids. V shed 0 bases and J 4 bases; nucleotides not matched to a gene: 8. CDR3 in DNA: TGTGCCAGCTCACCACCGCGGGGGGTAGGTGGTTACGAGCAGTACTTC. Residues: CASSPPRGVGGYEQYF.

The genes are TRBV28 and TRBJ2-1, with 11 bases matching TRBD2. V lost 2 bases and J lost 8; bases outside the gene matches: 8. The CDR3 extends over 16 amino acids. From germline, CDR1 is MDHEN and CDR2 SYDVKM. CDR3 in DNA: TGTGCCAGCAGTTTAGTACTAGCGGGAGAGAGCTATGAGCAGTTCTTC. It codes for CASSLVLAGESYEQFF.

V gene TRBV5-5 combines with J gene TRBJ2-2; D may correspond to TRBD1 or TRBD2 (6 bases each). V was cut by 1 base and J by 4 bases, with 8 bases left in between. The CDR3 totals 14 residues. CDR1 and CDR2 from the germline V gene are SGHKS and YYEKEE (reference sequence). CDR3 sequence (DNA): TGTGCCAGCAGCTTGTGGGGGGCCACCGGGGAGCTGTTTTTT. Protein sequence: CASSLWGATGELFF.

The V and J genes are TRBV7-9 and TRBJ2-1; 9 bases line up with TRBD2. CDR1 is SEHNR, CDR2 FQNEAQ, per germline (reference sequence). V gave up 5 bases and J gave up 3 bases; unmatched junction bases: 8. The CDR3 sequence is 16 residues long. The CDR3: CASSQEASGNYNEQFF. The CDR3 coding sequence is TGTGCCAGCAGCCAAGAGGCTAGCGGGAACTACAATGAGCAGTTCTTC.

The V gene is TRBV27, the J gene TRBJ2-1; TRBD1 matches 12 bases. Trimming at V came to 3 bases and at J to 9 bases, leaving 6 bases not matched to a gene. This CDR3 region has 15 residues. Germline assignment: CDR1 MNHEY and CDR2 SMNVEV (reference sequence). The CDR3 bases are TGTGCCAGCAGTTTCTGGGGACAGGGGGCAAGTGAGCAGTTCTTC. Amino acid sequence: CASSFWGQGASEQFF.

The chain uses TRBV23-1 and TRBJ1-1, with a weak D call TRBD1 (5 bases). TRBV23-1 is an ORF for which the function is uncertain. Trimming pared 4 bases from V and 1 base from J, leaving 10 bases between. CDR3 length equals 14 residues. CDR3 loop: CASSLETANTEAFF. The DNA for the CDR3 is TGCGCCAGCAGTCTTGAGACAGCGAACACTGAAGCTTTCTTT.

J is TRBJ1-4 and V is TRBV2, with D uncertain. In germline, CDR1 is SNHLY, CDR2 FYNNEI. The CDR3 is made up of 14 amino acids. V was clipped by 9 bases and J by 0 bases, with 11 bases between them. In nucleotides, the CDR3 is TGTGCCAGGACTCTAAAAGCAACTAATGAAAAACTGTTTTTT. Translation gives CARTLKATNEKLFF.

The J gene is TRBJ2-5, the V gene TRBV14, with TRBD1 matching over 7 bases. After removal of 4 bases from V and 3 bases from J, the junction contained 11 bases not matched to a gene. The CDR3 consists of 16 residues. The germline CDR1 and CDR2 sequences are SGHDN and FVKESK. CDR3 in amino acids: CASSPRDSLLEETQYF. The CDR3 region has the DNA TGTGCCAGCAGCCCCCGGGACAGTCTCCTCGAAGAGACCCAGTACTTC.

The genes are TRBV27 and TRBJ1-5; D is ambiguous. V lost 8 bases and J 0 bases, leaving 14 bases between the germline ends. The CDR3 consists of 15 residues. CDR1 and CDR2 from the germline V gene are MNHEY and SMNVEV (reference sequence). CDR3 DNA sequence: TGTGCCAGCGCTTCGGATACTCATAGCAATCAGCCCCAGCATTTT. This sequence encodes CASASDTHSNQPQHF.

V gene TRBV7-9 combines with J gene TRBJ2-1; TRBD2 matches at 8 bases. The junction had 11 bases not matched to a gene; V was cut back by 5 bases and J by 8 bases. Germline V gene lookup returns CDR1 SEHNR and CDR2 FQNEAQ (reference sequence). CDR3 size: 15 residues. For the CDR3, the DNA is TGTGCCAGCAGCACCACCCTGGGACTAGTATATGAGCAGTTCTTC. The encoded protein is CASSTTLGLVYEQFF. Full variable domain (missing parts from reference TRBV7-9 and TRBJ2-1): DTGVSQNPRHKITKRGQNVTFRCDPISEHNRLYWYRQTLGQGPEFLTYFQNEAQLEKSRLLSDRFSAERPKGSFSTLEIQRTEQGDSAMYLCASSTTLGLVYEQFFGPGTRLTVL.

The V and J genes are TRBV5-5 and TRBJ2-2; TRBD1 is a possible D gene (5 bases). Germline loops: CDR1 SGHKS, CDR2 YYEKEE (reference sequence). Trimming pared 0 bases from V and 0 bases from J, leaving 6 bases between. The CDR3 contains 15 residues. The DNA for the CDR3 is TGTGCCAGCAGCTTGGAGGGGCCGAACACCGGGGAGCTGTTTTTT. Protein product: CASSLEGPNTGELFF.

Concerning this clone itself: This CDR3 is also generated by other DNA sequences in the sample. The chain combines TRBV7-2 with TRBJ1-1, with TRBD1 matching over 9 bases. The germline CDR1 and CDR2 sequences are SGHTA and FQGNSA. This CDR3 comprises 15 residues. The V and J ends lost 4 bases and 2 bases, in that order; junction bases with no gene match: 5. The CDR3 loop reads CASSSRDRENTEAFF. CDR3 nucleotides: TGTGCCAGCAGCTCGAGGGACAGGGAAAACACTGAAGCTTTCTTT.

This clone was seen a single time. This chain uses TRBV2 with TRBJ2-7, with D possibly called TRBD1 or TRBD2 (5 bases each). This CDR3 region has 14 residues. Trimming shortened V by 6 bases and J by 0 bases, and 12 bases separated the two germline ends. Germline loops: CDR1 SNHLY, CDR2 FYNNEI. The CDR3, as DNA: TGTGCCAGCAGGCCGGGACCCAGCTCCTACGAGCAGTACTTC. Translating gives CASRPGPSSYEQYF. The variable domain in full, completed from reference TRBV2 and TRBJ2-7, reads EPEVTQTPSHQVTQMGQEVILRCVPISNHLYFYWYRQILGQKVEFLVSFYNNEISEKSEIFDDQFSVERPDGSNFTLKIRSTKLEDSAMYFCASRPGPSSYEQYFGPGTRLTVT.

This sequence joins TRBV27 and TRBJ2-7; 13 positions match TRBD2. CDR3 size: 16 residues. The germline CDR1 and CDR2 sequences are MNHEY and SMNVEV (reference sequence). The ends lost 5 bases at V and 2 bases at J; junction bases unmatched: 6. This chain's CDR3 is CASSLWGLAGTYEQYF. The CDR3, as DNA: TGTGCCAGCAGTCTTTGGGGACTAGCGGGAACCTACGAGCAGTACTTC.

Comments on this clone: Other DNA sequences in this sample translate to the same CDR3. The genes are TRBV5-6 and TRBJ1-3; D is ambiguous. Trimming stripped 0 bases from V and 2 bases from J, with 6 bases between. The CDR3 contains 14 residues. CDR1 is SGHDT, CDR2 YYEEEE, per germline. The CDR3, as DNA: TGTGCCAGCAGCTTGGCGGGTGCTGGAAACACCATATATTTT. Amino acid sequence: CASSLAGAGNTIYF.

The CDR3 DNA reads TGTGCCAGCAGCCAAGATAGCCGCAATGAGCAGTTCTTC. Its translation is CASSQDSRNEQFF. The chain is built from TRBV14 and TRBJ2-1, with D hard to call. This CDR3 spans 13 amino acids. V dropped 0 bases and J dropped 6 bases, with 6 bases sitting between them. Germline CDR1 SGHDN, CDR2 FVKESK.

V is TRBV27 and J is TRBJ2-3, with 9 bases aligning to TRBD2. The junction had 5 bases not matched to a gene; V was cut back by 3 bases and J by 4 bases. The CDR3 extends over 15 amino acids. Looked up from germline, CDR1 is MNHEY and CDR2 is SMNVEV (reference sequence). The CDR3 DNA follows: TGTGCCAGCAGTTTGGAGGCGGGAGGGTCAGATACGCAGTATTTT. Translating it yields CASSLEAGGSDTQYF.

The chain uses TRBV10-3 and TRBJ2-5; D is unresolved. Germline-derived CDR1 and CDR2 are ENHRY and SYGVKD. V shed 2 bases and J shed 7 bases, with 23 bases lying between them. The CDR3 runs to 17 residues. The CDR3 spells CAISEEETEEEMRTQYF. The DNA of the CDR3 is TGTGCCATCAGTGAGGAGGAGACGGAAGAAGAGATGCGGACCCAGTACTTC.